This T cell receptor (beta chain) stems from a study of cytomegalovirus exposure and HLA in healthy donors. PCR used 60 Vbeta primers and 13 Jbeta primers. Only in-frame clones appear in the TCRdb table, and some are missing; sequencing was by immunoSEQ multiplex PCR. The data hold about 160,000 clones, with around 80% observed a single time. The V gene's germline CDR1 is SGDLS and CDR2 YYNGEE. The CDR3 runs to 16 residues. The J segment lost 4 bases and the V segment lost 4 bases, leaving 9 bases of the junction unmatched. This clonotype was obtained from a man aged 35-49 years in good health and CMV-seronegative. V gene TRBV9 combines with J gene TRBJ2-3, with 10 bases fitting TRBD2. The sequenced sample was PBMCs. CDR3 nucleotide sequence: TGTGCCAGCAGCCCCTTAGCGGGGGGCTTCGCAGATACGCAGTATTTT. As protein: CASSPLAGGFADTQYF.